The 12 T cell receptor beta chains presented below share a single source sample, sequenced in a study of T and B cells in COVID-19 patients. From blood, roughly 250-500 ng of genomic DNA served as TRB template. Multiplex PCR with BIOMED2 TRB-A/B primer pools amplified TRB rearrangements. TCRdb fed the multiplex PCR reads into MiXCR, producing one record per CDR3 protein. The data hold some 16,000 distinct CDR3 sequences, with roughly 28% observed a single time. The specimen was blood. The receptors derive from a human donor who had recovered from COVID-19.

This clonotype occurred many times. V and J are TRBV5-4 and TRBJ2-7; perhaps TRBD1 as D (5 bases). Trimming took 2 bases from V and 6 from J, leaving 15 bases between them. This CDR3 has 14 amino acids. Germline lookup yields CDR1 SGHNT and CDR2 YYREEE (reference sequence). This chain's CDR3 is CASSLQAGYSEQYF. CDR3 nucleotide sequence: TGTGCCAGCAGCTTACAAGCAGGGTACTCCGAGCAGTACTTC.

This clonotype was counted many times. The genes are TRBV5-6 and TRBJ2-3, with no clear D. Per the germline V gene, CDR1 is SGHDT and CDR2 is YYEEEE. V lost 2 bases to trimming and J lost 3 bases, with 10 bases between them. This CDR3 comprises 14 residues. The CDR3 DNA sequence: TGTGCCAGCAGCTTAGGGCTTGGGACAGATACGCAGTATTTT. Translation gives CASSLGLGTDTQYF.

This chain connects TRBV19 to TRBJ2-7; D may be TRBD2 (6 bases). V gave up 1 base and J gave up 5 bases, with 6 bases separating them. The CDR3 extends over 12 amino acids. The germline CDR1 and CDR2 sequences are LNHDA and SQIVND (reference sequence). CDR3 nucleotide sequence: TGTGCCAGTAGTATAGCGGGGGACGAGCAGTACTTC. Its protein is CASSIAGDEQYF.

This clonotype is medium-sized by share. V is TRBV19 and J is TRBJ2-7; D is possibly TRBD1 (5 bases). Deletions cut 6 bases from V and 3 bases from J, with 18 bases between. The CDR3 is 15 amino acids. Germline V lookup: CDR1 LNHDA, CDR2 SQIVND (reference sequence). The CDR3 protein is CASRKGGAEYYEQYF. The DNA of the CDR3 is TGTGCCAGTAGGAAGGGTGGGGCGGAGTACTACGAGCAGTACTTC.

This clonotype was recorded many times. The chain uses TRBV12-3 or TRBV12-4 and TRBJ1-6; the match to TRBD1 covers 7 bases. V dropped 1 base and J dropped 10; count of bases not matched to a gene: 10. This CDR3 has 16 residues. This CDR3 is CASSLGRTGVGSPLHF. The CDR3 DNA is TGTGCCAGCAGTTTAGGGAGAACAGGGGTTGGGTCACCCCTCCACTTT.

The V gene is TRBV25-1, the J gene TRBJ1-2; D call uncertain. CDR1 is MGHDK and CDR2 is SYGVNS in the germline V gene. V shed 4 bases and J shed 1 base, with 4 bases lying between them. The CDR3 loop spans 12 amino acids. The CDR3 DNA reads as TGTGCCAGCAGTGTCCTTAACTATGGCTACACCTTC. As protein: CASSVLNYGYTF.

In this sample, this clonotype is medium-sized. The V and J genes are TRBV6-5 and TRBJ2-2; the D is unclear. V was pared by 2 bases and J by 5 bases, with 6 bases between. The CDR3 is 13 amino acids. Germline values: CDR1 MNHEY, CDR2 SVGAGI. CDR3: CASSYLGTGELFF. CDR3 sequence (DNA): TGTGCCAGCAGTTACCTCGGGACCGGGGAGCTGTTTTTT.

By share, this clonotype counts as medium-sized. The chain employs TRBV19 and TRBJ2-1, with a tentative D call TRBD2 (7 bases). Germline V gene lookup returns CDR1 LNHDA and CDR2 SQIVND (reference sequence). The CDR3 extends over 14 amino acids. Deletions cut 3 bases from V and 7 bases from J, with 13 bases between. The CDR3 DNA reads TGTGCCAGTAGTATCCGGGGGGCACGGAATGAGCAGTTCTTC. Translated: CASSIRGARNEQFF.

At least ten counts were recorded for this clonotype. The CDR3 bases are TGTGCCAGCAGTTTCTCTAGCGGGGGGGGGACCTACGAGCAGTACTTC. Amino acids: CASSFSSGGGTYEQYF. The rearrangement joins TRBV6-5 to TRBJ2-7; 12 positions agree with TRBD2. The V segment lost 4 bases and the J segment 2 bases; nucleotides outside the gene matches: 6. Germline CDR1 is MNHEY and CDR2 is SVGAGI. The length of the CDR3 is 16 residues.

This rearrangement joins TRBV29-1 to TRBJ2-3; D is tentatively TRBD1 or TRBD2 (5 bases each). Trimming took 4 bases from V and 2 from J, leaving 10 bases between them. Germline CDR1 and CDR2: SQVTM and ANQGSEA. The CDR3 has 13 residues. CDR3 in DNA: TGCAGCGTTGCGGGACGTATCACAGATACGCAGTATTTT. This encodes CSVAGRITDTQYF.

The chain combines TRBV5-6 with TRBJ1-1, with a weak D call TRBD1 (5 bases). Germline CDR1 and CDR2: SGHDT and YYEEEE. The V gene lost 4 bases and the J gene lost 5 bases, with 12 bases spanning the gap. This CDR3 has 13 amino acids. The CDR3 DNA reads TGTGCCAGCAGCCTAGCAGGGAGGACTGAAGCTTTCTTT. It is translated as CASSLAGRTEAFF.

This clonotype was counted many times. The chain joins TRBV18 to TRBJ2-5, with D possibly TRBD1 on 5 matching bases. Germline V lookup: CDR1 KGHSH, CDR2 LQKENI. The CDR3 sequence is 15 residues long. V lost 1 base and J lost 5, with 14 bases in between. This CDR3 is CASSPLQGSRETQYF. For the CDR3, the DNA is TGTGCCAGCTCACCACTCCAGGGAAGTAGGGAGACCCAGTACTTC.